This T cell receptor beta chain was obtained from a study of shared clonotypes between healthy human individuals. Whole-study results and caveats: Clonotypes which were not shared had lower generation probabilities than clonotypes that all four donors shared. Measured sharing among donors was expected to vary with sequencing depth.

In its sample, this clone was seen once. Its antigen is not identified. CDR3 length equals 13 residues. Unmatched junction bases numbered 5, after V lost 5 bases and J lost 5 bases. Looked up from germline, CDR1 is SQVTM and CDR2 is ANQGSEA. Each sample came from a Caucasian adult donor living in Nashville, Tennessee. Here immunoSEQ multiplex PCR was the method, and the copy in TCRdb shows in-frame clones only, minus some. Here the sample spans about 79,000 clones, 60% to 80% being singletons. Sample: memory CD8+ T cells sorted from blood. Stated subset: CD45RO+ cells pooled with CCR7-negative TemRA cells. This clonotype was obtained from a man younger than 40 in good health. This chain joins TRBV29-1 and TRBJ2-3, with TRBD2 matching over 9 bases. CDR3 region: CSVRLAVQDTQYF. The CDR3 nucleotides are TGCAGCGTTAGACTAGCGGTTCAAGATACGCAGTATTTT.